Each of the 31 T cell receptor beta chains below was sequenced from the same sample in a study of T cell responses to AZD1222 COVID-19 vaccine. Clones were sequenced by immunoSEQ multiplex PCR, and TCRdb holds only the in-frame ones, with some missing. Of 100,000 or so clones in the sample, roughly nine tenths were seen once. Sequenced here: peripheral blood, sampled on day 0 of AZD1222 vaccination. Every receptor here comes from an adult in good health.

CDR3 residues: CASSLAGGPRYEQYF. For the CDR3, the DNA is TGTGCCAGCAGTTTAGCGGGTGGCCCCCGCTACGAGCAGTACTTC. The genes are TRBV6-5 and TRBJ2-7, with 7 nucleotides matching TRBD2. Germline CDR1 and CDR2: MNHEY and SVGAGI. Unmatched junction bases numbered 9, after V lost 4 bases and J lost 3 bases. The CDR3 length is 15 residues.

The chain employs TRBV24-1 and TRBJ2-1, with 14 bases matching TRBD2. V was pared by 9 bases and J by 3 bases, with 0 bases of the junction left unmatched. The CDR3 is 14 amino acids. In germline, CDR1 is KGHDR, CDR2 SFDVKD. The CDR3 DNA is TGTGCCACCGGGACTAGCGGGAGCTACAATGAGCAGTTCTTC. It translates to CATGTSGSYNEQFF.

This clone has more than one count but fewer than ten. V gene TRBV4-2 combines with J gene TRBJ2-2, with 10 positions matching TRBD2. Germline CDR1 is LGHNA and CDR2 is YNFKEQ. CDR3 size: 16 residues. Trimming took 6 bases from V and 2 from J; bases not matched to a gene: 6. The CDR3 DNA reads TGTGCCAGCAGAAATCCTAGCGGGAGAAACACCGGGGAGCTGTTTTTT. Amino acids: CASRNPSGRNTGELFF.

V and J are TRBV5-5 and TRBJ1-4, with D unclear. Looked up from germline, CDR1 is SGHKS and CDR2 is YYEKEE (reference sequence). V was pared by 1 base and J by 3 bases, with 10 bases between. The CDR3 length is 15 residues. The CDR3 region is CASSLRASANEKLFF. The CDR3 DNA reads as TGTGCCAGCAGCTTGAGAGCGTCGGCTAATGAAAAACTGTTTTTT.

CDR3 protein: CASSQVGSGSSEQFF. The CDR3 nucleotides are TGCGCCAGCAGCCAAGTTGGTAGCGGGAGTAGTGAGCAGTTCTTC. The chain uses TRBV4-1 and TRBJ2-1, with 9 positions matching TRBD2. Trimming took 1 base from V and 9 from J; bases not matched to a gene: 7. CDR3 size: 15 residues. Per the germline V gene, CDR1 is MGHRA and CDR2 is YSYEKL.

The chain joins TRBV28 to TRBJ2-1; 10 positions match TRBD2. CDR3 length equals 15 residues. Germline values: CDR1 MDHEN, CDR2 SYDVKM. The V and J ends lost 7 bases and 3 bases, in that order; junction bases with no gene match: 6. The CDR3 sequence: CASTLTSGHYNEQFF. DNA of the CDR3: TGTGCCAGCACCTTGACTAGCGGGCACTACAATGAGCAGTTCTTC. Full variable domain (rest looked up from reference TRBV28 and TRBJ2-1): DVKVTQSSRYLVKRTGEKVFLECVQDMDHENMFWYRQDPGLGLRLIYFSYDVKMKEKGDIPEGYSVSREKKERFSLILESASTNQTSMYLCASTLTSGHYNEQFFGPGTRLTVL.

This clone has just one count. The chain is built from TRBV30 and TRBJ2-7; D may be TRBD1 (5 bases). V gave up 4 bases and J gave up 2 bases, with 12 bases separating them. Germline V gene sequence: CDR1 GTSNPN, CDR2 SVGIG (reference sequence). The CDR3 length is 13 residues. CDR3 DNA: TGTGCCTGGAAGAGTGACAGCCCCTACGAGCAGTACTTC. It yields the protein CAWKSDSPYEQYF.

This chain uses TRBV6-5 with TRBJ1-3; D possibly corresponds to TRBD1 (5 bases). Looked up from germline, CDR1 is MNHEY and CDR2 is SVGAGI. Trimming shortened V by 8 bases and J by 4 bases, and 12 bases separated the two germline ends. The CDR3 has 13 amino acids. DNA for the CDR3: TGTGCCAGCCCAGGGTGGGGCGGAAACACCATATATTTT. Residues: CASPGWGGNTIYF.

The chain couples TRBV5-1 to TRBJ1-1, with D maybe TRBD1 (5 bases). V was shortened by 4 bases and J by 0 bases, with 10 bases between the two germline ends. Germline CDR1 reads SGHRS; CDR2 reads YFSETQ. The CDR3 covers 14 residues. The CDR3 region has the DNA TGCGCCAGCAGCCCAGGGTTTCTGAACACTGAAGCTTTCTTT. This gives the protein CASSPGFLNTEAFF.

CDR3 nucleotides: TGTGCCAGCCCCAGCCTGGGGGCGGGTGGCTACACCTTC. This sequence encodes CASPSLGAGGYTF. V usage is TRBV5-4 and J usage is TRBJ1-2, with a possible D match to TRBD1 (6 bases). The CDR3 contains 13 residues. V lost 7 bases and J 7 bases, leaving 17 bases between the germline ends. Germline V CDR1 and CDR2: SGHNT, YYREEE (reference sequence).

The chain employs TRBV5-4 and TRBJ2-7, with 11 positions matching TRBD1. CDR1 SGHNT and CDR2 YYREEE come from the germline V gene (reference sequence). This CDR3 has 15 amino acids. With V trimmed by 4 bases and J by 1 base, 4 bases remained unmatched. As DNA, the CDR3 is TGTGCCAGCAGCGGGACAGGGGGAAGGTCCTACGAGCAGTACTTC. Translating gives CASSGTGGRSYEQYF.

V gene TRBV9 combines with J gene TRBJ2-1, with D maybe TRBD2 (6 bases). CDR1 SGDLS and CDR2 YYNGEE come from the germline V gene. The CDR3 totals 17 residues. Trimming took 1 base from V and 0 from J, leaving 14 bases between them. CDR3 in amino acids: CASSVWGTGSSYNEQFF. DNA of the CDR3: TGTGCCAGCAGCGTATGGGGGACCGGGAGCTCCTACAATGAGCAGTTCTTC.

In DNA, the CDR3 is TGTGCCAGCACTGTGGACCAAAACACCGGGGAGCTGTTTTTT. Encoded protein: CASTVDQNTGELFF. The rearrangement joins TRBV25-1 to TRBJ2-2, with D unclear. V lost 7 bases, J lost 2 bases, and 11 bases lay in between. This CDR3 is 14 amino acids long. Per the germline V gene, CDR1 is MGHDK and CDR2 is SYGVNS.

The J gene is TRBJ2-1, the V gene TRBV11-2; 7 nucleotides match TRBD1. This CDR3 has 16 residues. V shed 4 bases, J shed 7 bases, and the junction held 13 bases outside the gene matches. Per the germline V gene, CDR1 is SGHAT and CDR2 is FQNNGV. The CDR3, as DNA: TGTGCCAGCAGCTCAAAAGATTACGGGACAGTAAATGAGCAGTTCTTC. Translating it yields CASSSKDYGTVNEQFF.

The chain recombines TRBV3-1 (or the pseudogene TRBV3-2) with TRBJ2-7; 8 nucleotides match TRBD1. With V trimmed by 2 bases and J by 5 bases, 17 bases remained unmatched. In germline, CDR1 is LGHDT, CDR2 YNNKEL (reference sequence). The CDR3 length is 18 residues. The CDR3 region is CASSQSYHSDRGIHEQYF. The DNA of the CDR3 is TGTGCCAGCAGCCAATCGTATCATAGCGACAGGGGTATCCACGAGCAGTACTTC.

The J gene is TRBJ1-1, the V gene TRBV5-8, with no clear D. CDR1 and CDR2 from the germline V gene are SGHTS and YDEGEE. The CDR3 extends over 16 amino acids. V dropped 1 base and J dropped 2 bases, with 15 bases sitting between them. The CDR3 DNA follows: TGTGCCAGCAGCTTGAGTCATGTCAGGCCCAACACTGAAGCTTTCTTT. It encodes CASSLSHVRPNTEAFF.

This clone has just one count. The gene calls are TRBV5-1 and TRBJ2-6, with D possibly TRBD1 on 6 matching bases. This CDR3 is built from 19 residues. Germline CDR1 and CDR2: SGHRS and YFSETQ. V lost 2 bases, J lost 2 bases, and 20 bases lay in between. CDR3 bases: TGCGCCAGCAGCTTTGGCCTAACAGGGATCGGGACTGGGGCCAACGTCCTGACTTTC. It translates to CASSFGLTGIGTGANVLTF. The full variable domain, rest sourced from reference TRBV5-1 and TRBJ2-6, is KAGVTQTPRYLIKTRGQQVTLSCSPISGHRSVSWYQQTPGQGLQFLFEYFSETQRNKGNFPGRFSGRQFSNSRSEMNVSTLELGDSALYLCASSFGLTGIGTGANVLTFGAGSRLTVL.

The chain has TRBV30 and TRBJ1-5, with D tentatively TRBD1 (5 bases). This CDR3 is built from 13 residues. Germline V lookup: CDR1 GTSNPN, CDR2 SVGIG (reference sequence). V lost 0 bases and J 4 bases, leaving 7 bases between the germline ends. The CDR3 loop reads CAWSVRGNQPQHF. The CDR3 coding sequence is TGTGCCTGGAGTGTACGGGGGAATCAGCCCCAGCATTTT.

The rearrangement joins TRBV19 to TRBJ1-2; D uncertain. CDR3 length: 12 residues. In germline, CDR1 is LNHDA, CDR2 SQIVND (reference sequence). Between the trimmed V and J ends, which lost 3 bases and 2 bases, there was a span of 4 bases. Written as DNA, the CDR3 is TGTGCCAGTAGTATGAAGAACTATGGCTACACCTTC. Amino acids: CASSMKNYGYTF.

The J gene is TRBJ2-7, the V gene TRBV6-2 or TRBV6-3; 10 bases are a match to TRBD1. Trimming cost V 1 base and J 4 bases; bases outside gene matches: 16. Germline V gene data show CDR1 as MNHEY and CDR2 as SVGEGT. The CDR3 covers 19 residues. The CDR3 nucleotides are TGTGCCAGCAGTTACTTAATAAAACTGCCCGGGACAGGGGAGTACGAGCAGTACTTC. Translating it yields CASSYLIKLPGTGEYEQYF.

The rearrangement uses TRBV23-1 and TRBJ2-5; D uncertain. TRBV23-1 falls under the ORF class, with uncertain function. V was pared by 0 bases and J by 6 bases, with 11 bases between. The CDR3 covers 14 residues. CDR3: CASSQSETRQTQYF. CDR3 nucleotide sequence: TGCGCCAGCAGTCAATCGGAGACTCGGCAGACCCAGTACTTC.

The CDR3 DNA reads TGTGCCAGCAGCGGGCAAATAGGGACACCCAACACCGGGGAGCTGTTTTTT. Amino acids: CASSGQIGTPNTGELFF. V and J are TRBV9 and TRBJ2-2; TRBD1 is a possible D gene (6 bases). Between the trimmed V and J ends, which lost 3 bases and 2 bases, there was a span of 17 bases. The CDR3 consists of 17 residues. The germline CDR1 and CDR2 sequences are SGDLS and YYNGEE.

This chain connects TRBV27 to TRBJ1-4; D unresolved. Looked up from germline, CDR1 is MNHEY and CDR2 is SMNVEV (reference sequence). The V end lost 6 bases, the J end lost 0 bases, and 11 bases lay between the germline ends. The CDR3 consists of 15 residues. CDR3 in DNA: TGTGCCAGCAGGACGGCAGACTCAACTAATGAAAAACTGTTTTTT. Translating gives CASRTADSTNEKLFF.

J is TRBJ2-2 and V is TRBV28, with D possibly matching TRBD2 (6 bases). V was cut by 7 bases and J by 7 bases, with 16 bases left in between. Germline V gene data show CDR1 as MDHEN and CDR2 as SYDVKM. The CDR3 has 14 residues. The CDR3 sequence is CASMGGTRGGELFF. The DNA for the CDR3 is TGTGCCAGCATGGGAGGTACACGTGGCGGGGAGCTGTTTTTT.

This chain uses TRBV7-9 with TRBJ2-2; the D is unclear. The CDR3 has 15 residues. V was trimmed by 3 bases and J by 4 bases, leaving 12 bases between them. Germline V lookup: CDR1 SEHNR, CDR2 FQNEAQ (reference sequence). CDR3 sequence (DNA): TGTGCCAGCAGCTTTAGTTCGGGTGGCACCGGGGAGCTGTTTTTT. Amino acid sequence: CASSFSSGGTGELFF.

The chain uses TRBV28 and TRBJ2-7; D possibly uses TRBD1 or TRBD2 (5 bases each). Trimming stripped 4 bases from V and 4 bases from J, with 20 bases between. This CDR3 is built from 16 residues. The germline V gene has CDR1 MDHEN and CDR2 SYDVKM. The CDR3 nucleotides are TGTGCCAGCAGTTGGAGTGGGGCGGGTGACTTTTACGAGCAGTACTTC. Translated: CASSWSGAGDFYEQYF.

The J gene is TRBJ1-1, the V gene TRBV7-6; no firm D call. This CDR3 has 13 amino acids. The germline V gene has CDR1 SGHVS and CDR2 FNYEAQ. V lost 2 bases and J 2 bases, leaving 6 bases between the germline ends. CDR3 sequence (DNA): TGTGCCAGCAGCTTAAGGTCTAACACTGAAGCTTTCTTT. Translated, it gives CASSLRSNTEAFF.

The chain uses TRBV4-2 and TRBJ1-5; 8 bases line up with TRBD1. With V trimmed by 1 base and J by 3 bases, 5 bases remained unmatched. This CDR3 has 16 amino acids. From germline, CDR1 is LGHNA and CDR2 YNFKEQ. CDR3 sequence reads: CASSQAGQGLNQPQHF. The CDR3 DNA reads TGTGCCAGCAGCCAAGCAGGACAGGGACTCAATCAGCCCCAGCATTTT.

As DNA, the CDR3 is TGTGCCAGCAGTCACCGTCCACTTGGACTAGCGGGACTCACCGGGGAGCTGTTTTTT. Residues: CASSHRPLGLAGLTGELFF. The chain employs TRBV28 and TRBJ2-2, with 12 positions matching TRBD2. The CDR3 runs to 19 residues. After removal of 5 bases from V and 4 bases from J, the junction contained 14 bases not matched to a gene. In germline, CDR1 is MDHEN, CDR2 SYDVKM. Based on the CDR3 plus reference TRBV28 and TRBJ2-2, the full variable domain is DVKVTQSSRYLVKRTGEKVFLECVQDMDHENMFWYRQDPGLGLRLIYFSYDVKMKEKGDIPEGYSVSREKKERFSLILESASTNQTSMYLCASSHRPLGLAGLTGELFFGEGSRLTVL.

V and J are TRBV19 and TRBJ2-2, with D possibly called TRBD1 or TRBD2 (5 bases each). The germline gives CDR1 LNHDA, CDR2 SQIVND (reference sequence). Trimming pared 5 bases from V and 3 bases from J, leaving 13 bases between. CDR3 length: 15 amino acids. CDR3 DNA sequence: TGTGCCAGTAGTCCGCGGGCAGGGTACACCGGGGAGCTGTTTTTT. This encodes CASSPRAGYTGELFF.

The chain has TRBV29-1 and TRBJ1-5; tentatively, D is TRBD1 (6 bases). The CDR3 contains 13 residues. Germline V gene lookup returns CDR1 SQVTM and CDR2 ANQGSEA. V lost 4 bases to trimming and J lost 6 bases, with 13 bases between them. The CDR3 protein is CSVGSGAAQPQHF. Written as DNA, the CDR3 is TGCAGCGTTGGATCGGGGGCCGCTCAGCCCCAGCATTTT. Filled out from reference TRBV29-1 and TRBJ1-5, the complete variable domain reads SAVISQKPSRDICQRGTSLTIQCQVDSQVTMMFWYRQQPGQSLTLIATANQGSEATYESGFVIDKFPISRPNLTFSTLTVSNMSPEDSSIYLCSVGSGAAQPQHFGDGTRLSIL.